This entry lists 4 T cell receptor beta chains sequenced from one sample in a study of early stage breast cancer tumors. Assay used: immunoSEQ multiplex PCR; TCRdb lists only in-frame clones, some missing. This sample has roughly 40,000 clones, with around 69% found just once. Sequencing was performed on blood. The receptor set was obtained from a person aged 50-59 years with breast cancer.

The V gene is TRBV18, the J gene TRBJ1-1, with a tentative D call TRBD1 (5 bases). V lost 3 bases, J lost 2 bases, and 10 bases lay in between. Germline lookup yields CDR1 KGHSH and CDR2 LQKENI. The CDR3 has 14 residues. CDR3 sequence (DNA): TGTGCCAGCTCACCTGGGGGGGGAAACACTGAAGCTTTCTTT. Translating it yields CASSPGGGNTEAFF.

The genes are TRBV30 and TRBJ2-1; D call uncertain. V was clipped by 2 bases and J by 4 bases, with 6 bases between them. Germline V gene sequence: CDR1 GTSNPN, CDR2 SVGIG (reference sequence). This CDR3 contains 12 residues. CDR3 DNA: TGTGCCTGGAGTACCGGTTACAATGAGCAGTTCTTC. As protein: CAWSTGYNEQFF. Drawing the rest from reference TRBV30 and TRBJ2-1, the complete variable domain is SQTIHQWPATLVQPVGSPLSLECTVEGTSNPNLYWYRQAAGRGLQLLFYSVGIGQISSEVPQNLSASRPQDRQFILSSKKLLLSDSGFYLCAWSTGYNEQFFGPGTRLTVL.

The rearrangement uses TRBV11-2 and TRBJ2-2; tentatively, D is TRBD2 (6 bases). Per germline, CDR1 SGHAT and CDR2 FQNNGV. CDR3 length: 15 amino acids. The V gene lost 8 bases and the J gene lost 3 bases, with 16 bases spanning the gap. CDR3 loop: CASSRRTGDTGELFF. In DNA, the CDR3 is TGTGCCAGCTCCCGAAGGACGGGGGACACCGGGGAGCTGTTTTTT.

The chain combines TRBV7-2 with TRBJ2-5; 9 bases align to TRBD2. This CDR3 has 13 amino acids. V dropped 5 bases and J dropped 5; count of bases not matched to a gene: 3. The V gene's germline CDR1 is SGHTA and CDR2 FQGNSA. The CDR3 DNA follows: TGTGCCAGCAGCCGCGGACTAGCGGAGACCCAGTACTTC. Its translation: CASSRGLAETQYF.